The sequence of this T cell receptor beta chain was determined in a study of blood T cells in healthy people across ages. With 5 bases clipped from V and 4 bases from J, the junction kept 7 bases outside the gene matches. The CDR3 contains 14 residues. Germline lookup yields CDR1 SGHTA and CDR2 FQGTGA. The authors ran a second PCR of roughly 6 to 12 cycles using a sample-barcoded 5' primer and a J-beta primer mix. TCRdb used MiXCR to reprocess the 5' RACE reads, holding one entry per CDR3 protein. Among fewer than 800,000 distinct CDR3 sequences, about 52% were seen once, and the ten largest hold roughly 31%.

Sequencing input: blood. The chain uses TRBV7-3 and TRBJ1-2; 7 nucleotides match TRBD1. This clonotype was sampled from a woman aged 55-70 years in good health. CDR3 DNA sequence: TGTGCCAGCAGCCCCCTGGGACAGTTCTATGGCTACACCTTC. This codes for CASSPLGQFYGYTF.